The 10 T cell receptor beta chains reported below all come from one sample, sequenced in a study of T cell changes during pregnancy in multiple sclerosis. Only in-frame clones appear in the TCRdb table, and some are missing; sequencing was by immunoSEQ multiplex PCR. The sample carries around 69,000 clones, roughly 88% recorded once. The sequencing here drew on peripheral blood, taken in the third trimester of pregnancy. The receptors originated from a female donor with multiple sclerosis, enrolled in a pregnancy study.

V usage is TRBV19 and J usage is TRBJ1-2; D gene ambiguous. The CDR3 loop spans 14 amino acids. CDR1 is LNHDA and CDR2 is SQIVND in the germline V gene (reference sequence). Trimming cost V 1 base and J 3 bases, with 9 bases left between them. CDR3 amino acids: CASSIGGGDYGYTF. Written as DNA, the CDR3 is TGTGCCAGTAGTATAGGAGGAGGTGACTATGGCTACACCTTC.

CDR3 nucleotides: TGTGCCTGGAGTGGGATCCCTAGTAATTCACCCCTCCACTTT. Translated, it gives CAWSGIPSNSPLHF. This chain links TRBV30 with TRBJ1-6; no firm D call. The CDR3 runs 14 residues. V was shortened by 1 base and J by 6 bases, with 10 bases between the two germline ends. From germline, CDR1 is GTSNPN and CDR2 SVGIG (reference sequence).

The chain has TRBV9 and TRBJ2-3; 7 bases align to TRBD1. J gave up 1 base and V 3 bases, and 14 bases lay outside the gene matches. Germline V gene data show CDR1 as SGDLS and CDR2 as YYNGEE. CDR3 length equals 18 residues. The CDR3 coding sequence is TGTGCCAGCAGCGGTGGTCCGGGACAGTTGGTGGGCACAGATACGCAGTATTTT. Its translation is CASSGGPGQLVGTDTQYF.

The chain has TRBV10-1 and TRBJ2-7; D is perhaps TRBD2 (5 bases). Germline CDR1 WNHNN, CDR2 SYGVQD (reference sequence). The V gene lost 6 bases and the J gene lost 6 bases, with 12 bases spanning the gap. This CDR3 comprises 12 residues. CDR3 sequence: CASSPGVGEQYF. CDR3 in DNA: TGCGCCAGCAGCCCCGGGGTGGGCGAGCAGTACTTC.

The rearrangement links TRBV29-1 to TRBJ2-7; tentatively, D is TRBD2 (6 bases). The V end was cut by 4 bases, the J end by 4 bases, with 11 bases between. The V gene's germline CDR1 is SQVTM and CDR2 ANQGSEA. The CDR3 extends over 12 amino acids. The CDR3 DNA follows: TGCAGCGTTGGAAGGGCGGGGTACGAGCAGTACTTC. Translated: CSVGRAGYEQYF.

This chain uses TRBV5-1 with TRBJ2-5; perhaps TRBD2 as D (5 bases). The J call may be wrong; the DNA end is better matched by TRBJ2-7. The V gene's germline CDR1 is SGHRS and CDR2 YFSETQ. This CDR3 comprises 15 residues. The CDR3 region has the DNA TGCGCCAGCAGCTTGGCCGAGGGTGCTGTGGGCGAGCAGTACTTC. Translated, it gives CASSLAEGAVGEQYF.

V gene TRBV14 combines with J gene TRBJ2-1, with D possibly TRBD2 on 6 matching bases. V was clipped by 1 base and J by 4 bases, with 8 bases between them. Germline-derived CDR1 and CDR2 are SGHDN and FVKESK. The CDR3 is 14 amino acids. The CDR3: CASSQGGLYNEQFF. The CDR3 nucleotides are TGTGCCAGCAGCCAAGGGGGACTGTACAATGAGCAGTTCTTC.

This clone was recorded only once. CDR3 sequence: CASSSGTQGMGEPQHF. The CDR3 DNA follows: TGCGCCAGCAGCTCGGGAACACAGGGGATGGGGGAGCCCCAGCATTTT. The chain has TRBV5-1 and TRBJ1-5, with 7 positions matching TRBD1. This CDR3 contains 16 residues. Losses at the gene ends were 3 bases for V and 8 bases for J; bases not matched to a gene: 14. Per germline, CDR1 SGHRS and CDR2 YFSETQ.

This clone was observed a handful of times. The CDR3 nucleotides read TGTGCCAGCAGCCCCGGTTCGAGCTCCTACGAGCAGTACTTC. Protein sequence: CASSPGSSSYEQYF. The rearrangement joins TRBV7-3 to TRBJ2-7; D is undetermined. CDR1 is SGHTA and CDR2 is FQGTGA in the germline V gene. The CDR3 runs 14 residues. Trimming left V 5 bases short and J 0 bases short, with 11 bases between.

The CDR3 sequence: CASSQDLGTLNAEAFF. The CDR3 nucleotides read TGTGCCAGCAGCCAAGATTTGGGCACCCTAAACGCTGAAGCTTTCTTT. The chain links TRBV4-2 to TRBJ1-1; no clear D. V was cut by 0 bases and J by 6 bases, with 17 bases left in between. Germline V CDR1 and CDR2: LGHNA, YNFKEQ. This CDR3 comprises 16 residues.